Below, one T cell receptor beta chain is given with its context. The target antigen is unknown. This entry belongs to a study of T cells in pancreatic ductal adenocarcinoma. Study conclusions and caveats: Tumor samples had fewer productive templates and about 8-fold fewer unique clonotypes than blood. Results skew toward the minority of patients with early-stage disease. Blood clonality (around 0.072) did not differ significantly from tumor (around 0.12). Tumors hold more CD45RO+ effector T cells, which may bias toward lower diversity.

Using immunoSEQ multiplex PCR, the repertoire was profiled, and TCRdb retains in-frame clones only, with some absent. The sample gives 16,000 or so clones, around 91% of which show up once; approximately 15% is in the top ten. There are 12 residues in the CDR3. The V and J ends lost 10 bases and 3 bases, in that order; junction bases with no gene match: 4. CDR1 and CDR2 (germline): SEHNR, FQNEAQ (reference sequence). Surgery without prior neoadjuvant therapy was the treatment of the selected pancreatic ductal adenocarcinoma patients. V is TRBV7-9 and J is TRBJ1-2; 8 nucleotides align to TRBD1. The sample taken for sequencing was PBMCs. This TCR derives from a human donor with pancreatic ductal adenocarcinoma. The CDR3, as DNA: TGTGCCACAGGACAGGGAGACTATGGCTACACCTTC. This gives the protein CATGQGDYGYTF.